The 18 T cell receptor beta chains presented below share a single source sample, sequenced in a study of T cell responses to AZD1222 COVID-19 vaccine. Profiling relied on immunoSEQ multiplex PCR, and the TCRdb table lists in-frame clones only, not all of them. This table has 100,000 to 150,000 clones, more than 85% appearing once. Material: peripheral blood, obtained 28 days after the second AZD1222 dose. The receptors were sampled from an adult who received the AZD1222 COVID-19 vaccine.

The J gene is TRBJ2-1, the V gene TRBV7-3, with TRBD2 matching 10 bases. This CDR3 region has 15 residues. V lost 0 bases and J lost 5; bases outside the gene matches: 1. Germline loops: CDR1 SGHTA, CDR2 FQGTGA. The CDR3 nucleotides are TGTGCCAGCAGCTTAACTAGCGGGGGGCACAATGAGCAGTTCTTC. The encoded protein is CASSLTSGGHNEQFF. The variable domain in full, with the rest retrieved from reference TRBV7-3 and TRBJ2-1, is GAGVSQTPSNKVTEKGKYVELRCDPISGHTALYWYRQSLGQGPEFLIYFQGTGAADDSGLPNDRFFAVRPEGSVSTLKIQRTERGDSAVYLCASSLTSGGHNEQFFGPGTRLTVL.

V gene TRBV6-5 combines with J gene TRBJ1-3; 7 bases fit TRBD1. Germline lookup yields CDR1 MNHEY and CDR2 SVGAGI. The CDR3 spans 15 residues. V shed 5 bases, J shed 0 bases, and the junction held 4 bases outside the gene matches. Here the CDR3 reads CASSQTGSSGNTIYF. The CDR3 coding sequence is TGTGCCAGCAGTCAGACAGGGAGCTCTGGAAACACCATATATTTT.

This sequence joins TRBV5-1 and TRBJ2-5, with D possibly matching TRBD1 (5 bases). V was shortened by 0 bases and J by 4 bases, with 10 bases between the two germline ends. CDR1 is SGHRS, CDR2 YFSETQ, per germline. CDR3 length equals 14 residues. CDR3 nucleotides: TGCGCCAGCAGCTTGGCCTCAGGGCTAGAGACCCAGTACTTC. This codes for CASSLASGLETQYF.

The V and J genes are TRBV7-2 and TRBJ1-4; D is unclear. Trimming removed 6 bases at V and 8 bases at J, with 19 bases between. This CDR3 contains 15 residues. From germline, CDR1 is SGHTA and CDR2 FQGNSA. The CDR3 reads CASRKPGRAREKLFF. The CDR3 region has the DNA TGTGCCAGCAGGAAACCGGGCCGTGCGAGGGAAAAACTGTTTTTT. The whole variable domain, filled in from reference TRBV7-2 and TRBJ1-4, reads GAGVSQSPSNKVTEKGKDVELRCDPISGHTALYWYRQSLGQGLEFLIYFQGNSAPDKSGLPSDRFSAERTGGSVSTLTIQRTQQEDSAVYLCASRKPGRAREKLFFGSGTQLSVL.

This chain connects TRBV5-4 to TRBJ1-1, with D unclear. V was pared by 4 bases and J by 4 bases, with 17 bases between. CDR1 is SGHNT and CDR2 is YYREEE in the germline V gene (reference sequence). The CDR3 has 15 amino acids. Here the CDR3 DNA reads TGTGCCAGCAGCCCCAATCCCGGGGTGGGCACTGAAGCTTTCTTT. Protein: CASSPNPGVGTEAFF.

V is TRBV11-2 and J is TRBJ2-7; D is perhaps TRBD1 (8 bases). The ends were cut back, 4 bases at V and 6 bases at J, with 16 bases in the middle. The CDR3 has 14 residues. The germline V gene has CDR1 SGHAT and CDR2 FQNNGV. The CDR3 loop is CASSSRTGRAEQYV. The CDR3 nucleotides are TGTGCCAGCAGCTCACGGACAGGGAGGGCCGAGCAGTACGTC.

CDR3 amino acids: CASSYLRGHSGNTIYF. The CDR3 nucleotides read TGTGCCAGCAGTTACTTAAGGGGACACTCTGGAAACACCATATATTTT. The chain recombines TRBV6-6 with TRBJ1-3, with TRBD1 as a possible D gene (6 bases). This CDR3 is built from 16 residues. Trimming shortened V by 1 base and J by 0 bases, and 10 bases separated the two germline ends. CDR1 is MNHNY and CDR2 is SVGAGI in the germline V gene (reference sequence).

The CDR3 spells CASSMHGAGSNQPQHF. The CDR3 DNA reads TGTGCCAGTAGTATGCACGGCGCAGGGAGCAATCAGCCCCAGCATTTT. The chain couples TRBV19 to TRBJ1-5; a weak D match, TRBD1 (5 bases). Trimming cost V 3 bases and J 1 base, with 13 bases left between them. CDR1 LNHDA and CDR2 SQIVND come from the germline V gene (reference sequence). The length of the CDR3 is 16 residues. Looking up the rest from reference TRBV19 and TRBJ1-5 gives the full variable domain: DGGITQSPKYLFRKEGQNVTLSCEQNLNHDAMYWYRQDPGQGLRLIYYSQIVNDFQKGDIAEGYSVSREKKESFPLTVTSAQKNPTAFYLCASSMHGAGSNQPQHFGDGTRLSIL.

CDR3 sequence: CASSELARDTQYF. In nucleotides, the CDR3 is TGCGCCAGCAGTGAACTAGCACGGGATACGCAGTATTTT. V usage is TRBV10-2 and J usage is TRBJ2-3, with a tentative D call TRBD2 (6 bases). The germline CDR1 and CDR2 sequences are WSHSY and SAAADI. The CDR3 consists of 13 residues. V was trimmed by 3 bases and J by 6 bases, leaving 10 bases between them.

This chain joins TRBV2 and TRBJ2-2; 9 positions match TRBD1. V shed 6 bases and J 8 bases; nucleotides not matched to a gene: 13. This CDR3 is 16 amino acids long. Germline CDR1 is SNHLY and CDR2 is FYNNEI. CDR3 sequence reads: CASSLTGTGNIGELFF. The CDR3 coding sequence is TGTGCCAGCAGCTTAACCGGGACAGGGAATATTGGGGAGCTGTTTTTT. The full variable domain, its missing parts supplied by reference TRBV2 and TRBJ2-2, is EPEVTQTPSHQVTQMGQEVILRCVPISNHLYFYWYRQILGQKVEFLVSFYNNEISEKSEIFDDQFSVERPDGSNFTLKIRSTKLEDSAMYFCASSLTGTGNIGELFFGEGSRLTVL.

The CDR3: CASRRGPDVNYGYTF. DNA of the CDR3: TGTGCCAGCAGAAGGGGCCCGGACGTGAACTATGGCTACACCTTC. V is TRBV6-5 and J is TRBJ1-2; D is possibly TRBD1 (5 bases). The germline CDR1 and CDR2 sequences are MNHEY and SVGAGI. V lost 6 bases, J lost 2 bases, and 16 bases lay in between. The CDR3 sequence is 15 residues long.

The chain joins TRBV25-1 to TRBJ2-6; TRBD1 might be the D (6 bases). The CDR3 runs to 15 residues. Trimming took off 7 bases at V and 4 bases at J, with 14 bases between the two ends. Germline-derived CDR1 and CDR2 are MGHDK and SYGVNS. Here the CDR3 reads CASTPGAVGANVLTF. The CDR3 DNA sequence: TGTGCCAGCACCCCAGGGGCCGTGGGGGCCAACGTCCTGACTTTC.

This sequence joins TRBV19 and TRBJ1-2, with TRBD1 matching 7 bases. V trimming: 3 bases; J trimming: 3 bases; junction bases outside the gene matches: 1. Germline V gives CDR1 LNHDA, CDR2 SQIVND (reference sequence). The CDR3 loop spans 13 amino acids. CDR3 residues: CASSIQGDYGYTF. The DNA for the CDR3 is TGTGCCAGTAGTATCCAGGGGGACTATGGCTACACCTTC. The variable domain in full, completed from reference TRBV19 and TRBJ1-2, reads DGGITQSPKYLFRKEGQNVTLSCEQNLNHDAMYWYRQDPGQGLRLIYYSQIVNDFQKGDIAEGYSVSREKKESFPLTVTSAQKNPTAFYLCASSIQGDYGYTFGSGTRLTVV.

The chain recombines TRBV7-9 with TRBJ2-2, with D uncertain. Trimming pared 5 bases from V and 5 bases from J, leaving 12 bases between. The CDR3 loop spans 14 amino acids. In germline, CDR1 is SEHNR, CDR2 FQNEAQ (reference sequence). The CDR3 sequence is CASSPHGRTGELFF. For the CDR3, the DNA is TGTGCCAGCAGCCCCCACGGGCGAACCGGGGAGCTGTTTTTT. Based on the CDR3 plus reference TRBV7-9 and TRBJ2-2, the full variable domain is DTGVSQNPRHKITKRGQNVTFRCDPISEHNRLYWYRQTLGQGPEFLTYFQNEAQLEKSRLLSDRFSAERPKGSFSTLEIQRTEQGDSAMYLCASSPHGRTGELFFGEGSRLTVL.

The rearrangement links TRBV2 to TRBJ1-1; possible D gene TRBD1, 6 bases. The CDR3 is 12 amino acids. Germline loops: CDR1 SNHLY, CDR2 FYNNEI. V lost 3 bases to trimming and J lost 7 bases, with 9 bases between them. The CDR3 is CASSEGGSEAFF. CDR3 bases: TGTGCCAGCAGTGAGGGGGGCAGTGAAGCTTTCTTT. Complete variable domain (other parts from reference TRBV2 and TRBJ1-1): EPEVTQTPSHQVTQMGQEVILRCVPISNHLYFYWYRQILGQKVEFLVSFYNNEISEKSEIFDDQFSVERPDGSNFTLKIRSTKLEDSAMYFCASSEGGSEAFFGQGTRLTVV.

The chain uses TRBV7-9 and TRBJ1-2; D not certain. Germline V CDR1 and CDR2: SEHNR, FQNEAQ (reference sequence). Deletions cut 8 bases from V and 0 bases from J, with 13 bases between. The CDR3 spans 14 residues. In DNA, the CDR3 is TGTGCCAGCGGCCGGGCCAGCCCTAACTATGGCTACACCTTC. This translates into CASGRASPNYGYTF. Looking up the rest from reference TRBV7-9 and TRBJ1-2 gives the full variable domain: DTGVSQNPRHKITKRGQNVTFRCDPISEHNRLYWYRQTLGQGPEFLTYFQNEAQLEKSRLLSDRFSAERPKGSFSTLEIQRTEQGDSAMYLCASGRASPNYGYTFGSGTRLTVV.

This clone has just one count. V and J are TRBV12-5 and TRBJ1-2; 7 bases map to TRBD1. V shed 3 bases and J 2 bases; nucleotides not matched to a gene: 6. Germline lookup yields CDR1 LGHNT and CDR2 FRNRAP. The CDR3 spans 15 residues. CDR3 in DNA: TGTGCTAGTGGTTTTCCCACACAGGGGAACTATGGCTACACCTTC. This sequence encodes CASGFPTQGNYGYTF.

The gene calls are TRBV12-2 and TRBJ1-5. TRBV12-2 is a listed pseudogene. The CDR3 runs to 15 residues. The CDR3 DNA is TGTGCAAGTCGCCCGTGGGCGGATTTCAATCAGCCCCAGCATTTT. Protein sequence: CASRPWADFNQPQHF.